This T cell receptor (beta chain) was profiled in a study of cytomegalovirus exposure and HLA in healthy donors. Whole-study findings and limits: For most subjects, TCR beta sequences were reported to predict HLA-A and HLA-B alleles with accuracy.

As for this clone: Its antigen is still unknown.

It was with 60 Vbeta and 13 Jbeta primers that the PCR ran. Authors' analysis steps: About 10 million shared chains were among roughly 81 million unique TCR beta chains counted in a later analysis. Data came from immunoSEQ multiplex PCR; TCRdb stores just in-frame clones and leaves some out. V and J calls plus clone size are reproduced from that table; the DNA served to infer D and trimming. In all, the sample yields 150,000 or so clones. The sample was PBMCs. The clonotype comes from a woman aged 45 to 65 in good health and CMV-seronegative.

CDR3 in DNA: TGTGCCAGCAGTGAAGATCTGCCTACCGCCTACGAGCAGTACTTC. It specifies CASSEDLPTAYEQYF. V usage is TRBV2 and J usage is TRBJ2-7; D remains unclear. CDR3 length equals 15 residues. V was clipped by 1 base and J by 2 bases, with 12 bases between them. Germline-derived CDR1 and CDR2 are SNHLY and FYNNEI.